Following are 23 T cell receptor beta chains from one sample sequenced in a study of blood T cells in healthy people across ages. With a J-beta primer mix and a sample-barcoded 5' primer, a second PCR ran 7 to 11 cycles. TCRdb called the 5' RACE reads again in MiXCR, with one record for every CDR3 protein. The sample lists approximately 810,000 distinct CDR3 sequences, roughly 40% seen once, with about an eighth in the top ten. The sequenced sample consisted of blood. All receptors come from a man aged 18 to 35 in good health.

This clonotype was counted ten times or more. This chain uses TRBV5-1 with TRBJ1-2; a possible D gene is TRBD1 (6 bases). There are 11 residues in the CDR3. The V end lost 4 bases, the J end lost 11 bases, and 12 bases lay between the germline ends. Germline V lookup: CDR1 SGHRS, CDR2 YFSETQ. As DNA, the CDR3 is TGCGCCAGCAGCAACTACAGGGTGTACACCTTC. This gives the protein CASSNYRVYTF.

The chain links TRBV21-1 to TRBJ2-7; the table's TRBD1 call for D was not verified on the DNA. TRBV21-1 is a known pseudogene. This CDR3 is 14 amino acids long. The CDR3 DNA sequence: TGTGCCAGCAGCACCTACGACAGGGGGCACGAGCAGTACTTC. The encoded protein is CASSTYDRGHEQYF.

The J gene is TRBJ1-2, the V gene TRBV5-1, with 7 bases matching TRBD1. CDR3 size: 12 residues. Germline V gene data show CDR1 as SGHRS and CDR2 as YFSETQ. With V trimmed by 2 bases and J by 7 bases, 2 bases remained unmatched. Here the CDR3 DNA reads TGCGCCAGCAGCTTCCGGGACAGTGGCTACACCTTC. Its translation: CASSFRDSGYTF.

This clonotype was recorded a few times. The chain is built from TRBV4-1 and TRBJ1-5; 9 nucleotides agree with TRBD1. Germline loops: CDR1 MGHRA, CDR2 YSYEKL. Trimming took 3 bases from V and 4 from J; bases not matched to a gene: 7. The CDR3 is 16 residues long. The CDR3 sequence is CASSHYGTGSNQPQHF. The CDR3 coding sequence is TGCGCCAGCAGCCACTACGGGACAGGGAGTAATCAGCCCCAGCATTTT.

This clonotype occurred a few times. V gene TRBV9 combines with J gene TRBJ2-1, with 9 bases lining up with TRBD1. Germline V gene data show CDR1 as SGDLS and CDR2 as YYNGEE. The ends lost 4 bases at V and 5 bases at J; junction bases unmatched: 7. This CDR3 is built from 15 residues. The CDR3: CASSPFGTGHNEQFF. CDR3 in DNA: TGTGCCAGCAGCCCTTTCGGGACAGGGCACAATGAGCAGTTCTTC.

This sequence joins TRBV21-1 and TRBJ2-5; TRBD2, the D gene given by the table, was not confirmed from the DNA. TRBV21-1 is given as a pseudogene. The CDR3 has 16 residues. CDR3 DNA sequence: TGTGCCAGCAGCAGTCGACTAGCGCGAGACCAAGAGACCCAGTACTTC. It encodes CASSSRLARDQETQYF.

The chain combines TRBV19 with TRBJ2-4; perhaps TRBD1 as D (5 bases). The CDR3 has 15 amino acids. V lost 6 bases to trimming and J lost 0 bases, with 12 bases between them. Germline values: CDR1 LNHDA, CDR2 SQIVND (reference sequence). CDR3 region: CASRTGDQAKNIQYF. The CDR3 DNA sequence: TGTGCCAGTAGAACAGGCGACCAAGCCAAAAACATTCAGTACTTC.

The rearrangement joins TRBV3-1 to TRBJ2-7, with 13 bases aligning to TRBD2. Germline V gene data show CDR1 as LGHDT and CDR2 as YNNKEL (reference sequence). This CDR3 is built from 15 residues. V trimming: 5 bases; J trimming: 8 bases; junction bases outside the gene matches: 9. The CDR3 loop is CASSFWTSGGTQQYF. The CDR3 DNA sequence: TGTGCCAGCAGCTTCTGGACTAGCGGGGGTACGCAGCAGTACTTC.

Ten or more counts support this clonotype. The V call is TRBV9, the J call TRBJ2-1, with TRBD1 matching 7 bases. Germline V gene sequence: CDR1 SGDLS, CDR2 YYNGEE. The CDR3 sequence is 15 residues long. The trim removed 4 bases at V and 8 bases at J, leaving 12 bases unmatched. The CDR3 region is CASSPKEGAGDEQFF. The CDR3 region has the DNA TGTGCCAGCAGCCCAAAAGAGGGGGCCGGCGATGAGCAGTTCTTC.

CDR3 nucleotides: TGCAGTGCTCTGCAGGGAGTTCCTTACAATGAGCAGTTCTTC. It codes for CSALQGVPYNEQFF. This rearrangement joins TRBV20-1 to TRBJ2-1; D might be TRBD1 or TRBD2, each matching 5 bases. In germline, CDR1 is DFQATT, CDR2 SNEGSKA (reference sequence). Trimming stripped 5 bases from V and 4 bases from J, with 15 bases between. The CDR3 loop spans 14 amino acids.

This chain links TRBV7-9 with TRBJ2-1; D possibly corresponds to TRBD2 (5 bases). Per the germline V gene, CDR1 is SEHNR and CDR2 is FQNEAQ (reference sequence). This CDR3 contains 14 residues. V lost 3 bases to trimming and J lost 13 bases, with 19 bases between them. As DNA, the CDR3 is TGTGCCAGCAGCTTTGAGGGAATGGAAGAGACCCAGTTCTTC. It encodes CASSFEGMEETQFF.

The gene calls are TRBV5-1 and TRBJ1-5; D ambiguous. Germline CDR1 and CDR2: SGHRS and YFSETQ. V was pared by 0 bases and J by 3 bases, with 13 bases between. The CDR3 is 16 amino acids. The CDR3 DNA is TGCGCCAGCAGCTTGGAAGGTCCTGGGAACAATCAGCCCCAGCATTTT. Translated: CASSLEGPGNNQPQHF.

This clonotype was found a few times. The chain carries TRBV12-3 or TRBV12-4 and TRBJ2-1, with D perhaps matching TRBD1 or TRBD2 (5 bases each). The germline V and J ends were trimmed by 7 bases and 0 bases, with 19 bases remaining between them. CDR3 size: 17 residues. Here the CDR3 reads CASNAFVGTPSYNEQFF. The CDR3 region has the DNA TGTGCCAGCAACGCTTTCGTCGGGACCCCCTCCTACAATGAGCAGTTCTTC.

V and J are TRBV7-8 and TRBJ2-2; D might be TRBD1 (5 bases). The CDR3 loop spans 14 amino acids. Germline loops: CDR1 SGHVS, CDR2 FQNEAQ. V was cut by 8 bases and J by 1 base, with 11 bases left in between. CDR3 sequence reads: CASQMTENTGELFF. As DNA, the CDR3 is TGTGCCAGCCAAATGACAGAGAACACCGGGGAGCTGTTTTTT.

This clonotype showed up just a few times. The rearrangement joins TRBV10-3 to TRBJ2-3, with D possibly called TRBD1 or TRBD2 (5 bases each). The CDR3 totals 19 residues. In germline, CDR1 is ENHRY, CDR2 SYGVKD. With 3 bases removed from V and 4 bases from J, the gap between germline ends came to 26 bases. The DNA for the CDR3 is TGTGCCATCAGTGAAGGAGGATGGGGGTCCTCTCCCCGGTCAGATACGCAGTATTTT. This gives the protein CAISEGGWGSSPRSDTQYF.

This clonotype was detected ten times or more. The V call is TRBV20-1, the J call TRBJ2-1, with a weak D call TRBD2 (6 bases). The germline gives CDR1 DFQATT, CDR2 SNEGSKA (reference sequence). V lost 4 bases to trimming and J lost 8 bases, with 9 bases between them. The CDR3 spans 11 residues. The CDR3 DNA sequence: TGCAGTGCTACCGCGGGGTATGAGCAGTTCTTC. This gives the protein CSATAGYEQFF.

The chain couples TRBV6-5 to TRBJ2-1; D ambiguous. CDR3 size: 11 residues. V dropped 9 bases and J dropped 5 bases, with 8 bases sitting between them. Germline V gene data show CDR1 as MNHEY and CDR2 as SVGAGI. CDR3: CASQGDNEQFF. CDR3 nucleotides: TGTGCCAGTCAAGGCGACAATGAGCAGTTCTTC.

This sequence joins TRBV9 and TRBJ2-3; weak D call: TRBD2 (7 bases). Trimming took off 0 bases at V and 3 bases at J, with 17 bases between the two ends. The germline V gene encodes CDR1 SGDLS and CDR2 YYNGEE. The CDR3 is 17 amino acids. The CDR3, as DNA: TGTGCCAGCAGCGTAGCACCTGGGGGGGCGAGAACAGATACGCAGTATTTT. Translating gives CASSVAPGGARTDTQYF.

CDR3 amino acids: CASNLDRVNEQFF. CDR3 nucleotide sequence: TGTGCCAGCAACCTAGACAGGGTCAATGAGCAGTTCTTC. The V call is TRBV5-8, the J call TRBJ2-1; 7 nucleotides match TRBD1. CDR1 and CDR2 from the germline V gene are SGHTS and YDEGEE. This CDR3 spans 13 amino acids. J was trimmed by 6 bases and V by 6 bases; bases with no gene match: 6.

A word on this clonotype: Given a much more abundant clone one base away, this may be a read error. This chain's CDR3 is CSAIAVGETQFF. CDR3 bases: TGCAGTGCAATAGCGGTTGGAGAGACCCAGTTCTTC. J is TRBJ2-1 and V is TRBV20-1, with D perhaps matching TRBD2 (6 bases). Between the trimmed V and J ends, which lost 6 bases and 13 bases, there was a span of 19 bases. The CDR3 extends over 12 amino acids. CDR1 and CDR2 from the germline V gene are DFQATT and SNEGSKA (reference sequence).

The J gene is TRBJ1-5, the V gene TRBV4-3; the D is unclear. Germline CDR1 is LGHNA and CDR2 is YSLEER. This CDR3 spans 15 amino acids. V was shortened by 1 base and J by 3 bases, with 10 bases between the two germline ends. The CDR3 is CASSQGPTANQPQHF. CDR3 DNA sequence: TGCGCCAGCAGCCAAGGGCCCACCGCCAATCAGCCCCAGCATTTT.

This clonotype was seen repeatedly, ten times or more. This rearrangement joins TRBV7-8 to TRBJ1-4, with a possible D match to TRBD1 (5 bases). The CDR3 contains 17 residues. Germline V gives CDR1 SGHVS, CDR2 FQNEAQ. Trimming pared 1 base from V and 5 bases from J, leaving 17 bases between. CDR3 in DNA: TGTGCCAGCAGCTTAGGTCCCTCCGGGACGGCGAATGAAAAACTGTTTTTT. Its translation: CASSLGPSGTANEKLFF.

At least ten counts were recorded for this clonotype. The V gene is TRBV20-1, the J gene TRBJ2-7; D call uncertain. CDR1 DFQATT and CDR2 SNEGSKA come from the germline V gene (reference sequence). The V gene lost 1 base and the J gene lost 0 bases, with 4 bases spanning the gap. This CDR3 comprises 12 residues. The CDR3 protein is CSARVSSYEQYF. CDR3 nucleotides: TGCAGTGCTAGAGTCAGCTCCTACGAGCAGTACTTC.